The sequence of this TCR beta chain was determined in a study of blood T cell repertoires in COVID-19. At the level of the study: The origin of the acute and convalescent COVID-19 samples was the United States, Italy and Spain. PBMCs, B-cell-depleted T cells, or T cells were the source of the cDNA or gDNA that made up the material.

Original methodology: Reference gene primer amplification yielded estimated nucleated cell counts. Assay: immunoSEQ multiplex PCR; the TCRdb copy retains only in-frame clones and omits some. V, J and clone size are those of that table, while D and trimming were read from the DNA. This table has 150,000 to 160,000 clones, around 83% appearing once. Trimming took 3 bases from V and 10 from J; bases not matched to a gene: 7. The CDR3 loop spans 15 amino acids. Germline V lookup: CDR1 SGHNT, CDR2 YYREEE (reference sequence). Sample: peripheral blood. This clonotype was obtained from a woman aged 55 to 70 with acute or convalescent COVID-19. The V call is TRBV5-4, the J call TRBJ2-3; 14 positions match TRBD2. This CDR3 reads CASSSTSGGATSQYF. The CDR3 DNA reads as TGTGCCAGCAGCTCGACTAGCGGGGGGGCTACGTCGCAGTATTTT.